Listed here are 24 T cell receptor beta chains from one sample, sequenced in a study of CD8 T cells in Susac syndrome. Reverse transcription of roughly 0.5 to 1 ug RNA used random hexamers. TCRdb redid the calling of the immunoSEQ multiplex PCR reads with MiXCR, one entry per CDR3 protein. The sample lists fewer than 350,000 distinct CDR3 sequences, approximately 90% occurring once. Sequenced sample: CD4+ T cells from PBMCs. The receptor source for this set is a human donor with multiple sclerosis.

The J gene is TRBJ2-7, the V gene TRBV20-1; D remains ambiguous. The CDR3 extends over 12 amino acids. Trimming left V 5 bases short and J 6 bases short, with 14 bases between. CDR1 is DFQATT and CDR2 is SNEGSKA in the germline V gene (reference sequence). CDR3 nucleotides: TGCAGTGCTTCTACTCGCGGCCTCGAGCAGTACTTC. Its translation: CSASTRGLEQYF.

The rearrangement links TRBV30 to TRBJ2-5, with 8 bases identical to TRBD2. V trimming: 5 bases; J trimming: 5 bases; junction bases outside the gene matches: 10. This CDR3 has 14 amino acids. Germline-derived CDR1 and CDR2 are GTSNPN and SVGIG (reference sequence). The CDR3 protein is CAWGPRGGGETQYF. DNA for the CDR3: TGTGCCTGGGGTCCCCGGGGGGGTGGGGAGACCCAGTACTTC.

This clonotype has only one observation. The chain employs TRBV29-1 and TRBJ1-5; 8 bases are shared with TRBD1. J lost 2 bases, V lost 3 bases, and 0 bases had no gene match. Germline values: CDR1 SQVTM, CDR2 ANQGSEA. The CDR3 is 13 residues long. CDR3 in amino acids: CSVETGGNQPQHF. The CDR3 DNA is TGCAGCGTTGAGACAGGGGGCAATCAGCCCCAGCATTTT.

This chain links TRBV4-2 with TRBJ2-7; 8 nucleotides line up with TRBD2. Unmatched junction bases numbered 11, after V lost 7 bases and J lost 3 bases. CDR3 length: 15 residues. Germline CDR1 reads LGHNA; CDR2 reads YNFKEQ. The CDR3 is CASTFELAANYEQYF. CDR3 coding DNA: TGTGCCAGCACTTTTGAACTAGCGGCCAACTACGAGCAGTACTTC.

V and J are TRBV12-3 or TRBV12-4 and TRBJ1-1, with D possibly being TRBD1 (5 bases). V was trimmed by 3 bases and J by 7 bases, leaving 12 bases between them. CDR3 length: 13 residues. The CDR3: CASSFGQGVEAFF. CDR3 DNA: TGTGCCAGCAGTTTTGGGCAGGGCGTTGAAGCTTTCTTT.

This chain connects TRBV4-3 to TRBJ1-1; TRBD1 matches at 7 bases. In germline, CDR1 is LGHNA, CDR2 YSLEER. The V gene end was trimmed by 5 bases and the J gene end by 6 bases; junction bases not matched to a gene: 12. This CDR3 is built from 15 residues. The CDR3 sequence is CASSTDRARGAEAFF. In nucleotides, the CDR3 is TGCGCCAGCAGCACAGACAGGGCCCGCGGGGCTGAAGCTTTCTTT.

The CDR3 nucleotides read TGTGCCAGCAAATCGGGACTAGCAGCAATCGGGGAGCTGTTTTTT. Translated: CASKSGLAAIGELFF. The rearrangement uses TRBV27 and TRBJ2-2; 9 positions match TRBD2. CDR1 MNHEY and CDR2 SMNVEV come from the germline V gene (reference sequence). J lost 7 bases, V lost 7 bases, and 10 bases had no gene match. This CDR3 spans 15 amino acids.

The rearrangement uses TRBV7-9 and TRBJ1-5; TRBD1 might be the D (5 bases). This CDR3 region has 18 residues. The germline V and J ends were trimmed by 1 base and 0 bases, with 16 bases remaining between them. The V gene's germline CDR1 is SEHNR and CDR2 FQNEAQ (reference sequence). CDR3 DNA sequence: TGTGCCAGCAGCTTAGTCTCCACTAGGGACCATAGCAATCAGCCCCAGCATTTT. The encoded protein is CASSLVSTRDHSNQPQHF.

CDR3 DNA sequence: TGTGCCACTAAGAAGGGGGGTTCCTACAATGAGCAGTTCTTC. Translation gives CATKKGGSYNEQFF. J is TRBJ2-1 and V is TRBV7-2, with D tentatively TRBD1 or TRBD2 (6 bases each). The CDR3 is made up of 14 amino acids. The V and J ends lost 10 bases and 1 base respectively, with 14 bases between them. Germline lookup yields CDR1 SGHTA and CDR2 FQGNSA.

This clonotype was picked up one time. The chain couples TRBV12-3 or TRBV12-4 to TRBJ1-1; no clear D gene. The CDR3 consists of 13 residues. With 6 bases removed from V and 2 bases from J, the gap between germline ends came to 10 bases. The DNA for the CDR3 is TGTGCCAGCAGCCGGTCCTTTAACACTGAAGCTTTCTTT. Protein: CASSRSFNTEAFF.

CDR3 nucleotides: TGCAGTGCTGCCCTTATCACAGGTAGTGGACACAATGAGCAGTTCTTC. It translates to CSAALITGSGHNEQFF. The genes are TRBV20-1 and TRBJ2-1; tentatively, D is TRBD1 (5 bases). V lost 5 bases and J lost 5, with 22 bases in between. The CDR3 runs to 16 residues. Germline CDR1 and CDR2: DFQATT and SNEGSKA (reference sequence).

CDR3 sequence reads: CASSRESGRARNEQFF. The CDR3 DNA sequence: TGTGCCAGCAGTCGCGAAAGCGGGAGGGCTCGAAATGAGCAGTTCTTC. This rearrangement joins TRBV12-3 or TRBV12-4 to TRBJ2-1; 10 bases fit TRBD2. V gave up 5 bases and J gave up 7 bases; unmatched junction bases: 11. CDR3 length: 16 residues.

The V call is TRBV12-3 or TRBV12-4, the J call TRBJ2-1; TRBD2 agrees at 8 bases. The trim removed 7 bases at V and 6 bases at J, leaving 14 bases unmatched. This CDR3 spans 16 amino acids. CDR3 sequence (DNA): TGTGCCAGCATTAGGAGCGGGGGCCTCCGGGGCAATGAGCAGTTCTTC. Translated, it gives CASIRSGGLRGNEQFF.

The rearrangement uses TRBV5-1 and TRBJ2-3, with D hard to call. Trimming pared 7 bases from V and 4 bases from J, leaving 10 bases between. This CDR3 is 12 amino acids long. The germline gives CDR1 SGHRS, CDR2 YFSETQ. The CDR3 DNA sequence: TGCGCCAGCGGATCCAGCGCAGATACGCAGTATTTT. It is translated as CASGSSADTQYF.

The chain links TRBV12-3 or TRBV12-4 to TRBJ1-2; D gene unclear. There are 14 residues in the CDR3. Trimming shortened V by 2 bases and J by 3 bases, and 10 bases separated the two germline ends. Here the CDR3 reads CASSLHDRYYGYTF. Here the CDR3 DNA reads TGTGCCAGCAGTTTACACGACCGCTACTATGGCTACACCTTC.

This chain links TRBV12-3 or TRBV12-4 with TRBJ1-2; 10 nucleotides match TRBD1. The CDR3 runs 12 residues. Germline trimming cut 5 bases from V and 10 bases from J; bases unmatched to any gene: 4. DNA of the CDR3: TGTGCCAGCAGTATGGGACAGGGGTCCTACACCTTC. The encoded protein is CASSMGQGSYTF.

The chain joins TRBV6-5 to TRBJ1-1, with D possibly being TRBD1 (6 bases). Germline V gene lookup returns CDR1 MNHEY and CDR2 SVGAGI. CDR3 length equals 14 residues. V lost 5 bases and J 1 base, leaving 11 bases between the germline ends. The CDR3 DNA sequence: TGTGCCAGCAGTGCCCCGGGACAGAACACTGAAGCTTTCTTT. Protein product: CASSAPGQNTEAFF.

The V call is TRBV2, the J call TRBJ2-1; TRBD2 agrees at 11 bases. Germline CDR1 and CDR2: SNHLY and FYNNEI. This CDR3 spans 15 amino acids. The J segment lost 8 bases and the V segment lost 6 bases, leaving 9 bases of the junction unmatched. The CDR3 is CASRVAGGPMDEQFF. Written as DNA, the CDR3 is TGTGCCAGCAGAGTAGCGGGGGGGCCTATGGATGAGCAGTTCTTC.

This clonotype was observed a single time. The rearrangement joins TRBV28 to TRBJ1-3, with 7 nucleotides matching TRBD1. The V and J ends lost 4 bases and 4 bases, in that order; junction bases with no gene match: 7. Looked up from germline, CDR1 is MDHEN and CDR2 is SYDVKM. There are 15 residues in the CDR3. The CDR3 region has the DNA TGTGCCAGCAGTTCCCCCAGGGGGTTCGGAAACACCATATATTTT. Its protein product is CASSSPRGFGNTIYF.

The chain combines TRBV18 with TRBJ2-3; D unclear. V shed 3 bases and J shed 0 bases, with 10 bases lying between them. The length of the CDR3 is 15 residues. Germline-derived CDR1 and CDR2 are KGHSH and LQKENI. For the CDR3, the DNA is TGTGCCAGCTCACCGCTTCATACTAGCACAGATACGCAGTATTTT. The encoded protein is CASSPLHTSTDTQYF.

This chain connects TRBV7-2 to TRBJ2-3; D is possibly TRBD1 (6 bases). The V gene lost 1 base and the J gene lost 4 bases, with 12 bases spanning the gap. Germline V gene data show CDR1 as SGHTA and CDR2 as FQGNSA. The CDR3 contains 15 residues. Written as DNA, the CDR3 is TGTGCCAGCAGCTTAGATCTCAGGGGAGCAGATACGCAGTATTTT. Translated: CASSLDLRGADTQYF.

The chain employs TRBV5-1 and TRBJ2-7; D might be TRBD2 (6 bases). V dropped 0 bases and J dropped 0 bases, with 10 bases sitting between them. The germline CDR1 and CDR2 sequences are SGHRS and YFSETQ. The CDR3 has 15 residues. The CDR3: CASSLGISGSYEQYF. In DNA, the CDR3 is TGCGCCAGCAGCTTGGGCATTAGCGGCTCCTACGAGCAGTACTTC. The entire variable domain, with the rest obtained from reference TRBV5-1 and TRBJ2-7, is as follows: KAGVTQTPRYLIKTRGQQVTLSCSPISGHRSVSWYQQTPGQGLQFLFEYFSETQRNKGNFPGRFSGRQFSNSRSEMNVSTLELGDSALYLCASSLGISGSYEQYFGPGTRLTVT.

The chain employs TRBV3-1 and TRBJ2-1; 7 positions agree with TRBD2. The CDR3 is 16 amino acids. CDR1 LGHDT and CDR2 YNNKEL come from the germline V gene (reference sequence). V lost 0 bases to trimming and J lost 4 bases; unmatched junction nucleotides: 6. CDR3 protein: CASSQDLAVIYNEQFF. CDR3 nucleotides: TGTGCCAGCAGCCAAGACCTAGCGGTTATTTACAATGAGCAGTTCTTC.

V gene TRBV7-8 combines with J gene TRBJ2-3; 7 positions match TRBD1. The germline CDR1 and CDR2 sequences are SGHVS and FQNEAQ. V lost 4 bases to trimming and J lost 2 bases; unmatched junction nucleotides: 6. The CDR3 is 15 amino acids. The CDR3 here is CASSSDRISTDTQYF. The CDR3 DNA follows: TGTGCCAGCAGCTCGGACAGGATTTCCACAGATACGCAGTATTTT.